This T cell receptor (beta chain) came from a study of T-cell reconstitution after alpha-beta-depleted transplantation in children. There are a few counts of this clonotype. TCRbeta library preparation incorporated unique molecular identifiers. Via MiXCR, TCRdb re-called the PCR reads, giving one row per CDR3 protein. The sample includes about 110,000 distinct CDR3 sequences, approximately 10% seen only once; the top ten take under 35%. V was pared by 7 bases and J by 1 base, with 7 bases between. Germline values: CDR1 ENHRY, CDR2 SYGVKD. CDR3 length equals 13 residues. The V call is TRBV10-3, the J call TRBJ2-2, with D maybe TRBD1 (6 bases). Source: PBMCs, taken before TCRalphabeta/CD19-depleted stem cell transplant. This TCR was sampled from a boy between 2 and 15 years old with acute lymphoblastic leukemia, due to receive a stem cell transplant. The DNA for the CDR3 is TGTGCCATCACCAGGGGGAACACCGGGGAGCTGTTTTTT. It translates to CAITRGNTGELFF.